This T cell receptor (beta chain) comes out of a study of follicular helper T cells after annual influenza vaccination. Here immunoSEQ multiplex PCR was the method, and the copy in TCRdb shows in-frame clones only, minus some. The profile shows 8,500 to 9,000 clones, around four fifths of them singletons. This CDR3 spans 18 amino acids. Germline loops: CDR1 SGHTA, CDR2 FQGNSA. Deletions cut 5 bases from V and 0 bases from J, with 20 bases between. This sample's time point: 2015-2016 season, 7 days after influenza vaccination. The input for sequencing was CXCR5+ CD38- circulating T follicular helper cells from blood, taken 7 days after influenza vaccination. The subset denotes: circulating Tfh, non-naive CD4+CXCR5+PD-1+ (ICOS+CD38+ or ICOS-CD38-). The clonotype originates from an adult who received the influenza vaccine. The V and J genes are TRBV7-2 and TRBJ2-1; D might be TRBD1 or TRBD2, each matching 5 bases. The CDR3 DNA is TGTGCCAGCAGCGACACAGGATCGAGGGCCCTCTCCTACAATGAGCAGTTCTTC. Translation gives CASSDTGSRALSYNEQFF.